Below are 16 T cell receptor beta chains sequenced from a single sample in a study of Ad26.COV2.S vaccination and SARS-CoV-2 variants. This sample's treatment: around 19 received Ad26.COV2.S at low or high dose, single or two shots; 5 received placebo; per-sample allocation not given. Samples were taken on day 63 after the first vaccine or placebo injection. TCRdb's table, derived via immunoSEQ multiplex PCR, lists solely in-frame clones and lacks some. The table has around 450,000 clones, roughly nine tenths seen once. The sample consisted of peripheral blood, taken in a trial of Ad26.COV2.S vaccine versus placebo. Receptors originate from a person aged 18-60 years who received the Ad26.COV2.S COVID-19 vaccine or a placebo.

The V and J genes are TRBV14 and TRBJ1-4; 9 bases align to TRBD1. This CDR3 is built from 14 residues. From germline, CDR1 is SGHDN and CDR2 FVKESK. V trimming: 5 bases; J trimming: 7 bases; junction bases outside the gene matches: 5. CDR3 sequence (DNA): TGTGCCAGCAGCAAACAGGGGGCAGGTGAAAAACTGTTTTTT. Its protein is CASSKQGAGEKLFF.

The chain has TRBV27 and TRBJ2-2; a weak D match, TRBD1 (6 bases). Trimming removed 6 bases at V and 0 bases at J, with 20 bases between. Per the germline V gene, CDR1 is MNHEY and CDR2 is SMNVEV (reference sequence). This CDR3 is 18 amino acids long. CDR3 bases: TGTGCCAGCAGCCGGGACCAAATGACAGGTCCGAACACCGGGGAGCTGTTTTTT. Translation gives CASSRDQMTGPNTGELFF.

V gene TRBV30 combines with J gene TRBJ2-7; no firm D call. V shed 3 bases and J shed 5 bases, with 17 bases lying between them. Germline CDR1 is GTSNPN and CDR2 is SVGIG (reference sequence). The CDR3 length is 14 residues. Written as DNA, the CDR3 is TGTGCCTGGAGAGCTACCGGGCCCCGTAACGAGCAGTACTTC. This translates into CAWRATGPRNEQYF.

This chain connects TRBV18 to TRBJ2-5; D possibly uses TRBD1 or TRBD2 (5 bases each). Germline CDR1 and CDR2: KGHSH and LQKENI. Trimming removed 2 bases at V and 2 bases at J, with 9 bases between. The CDR3 has 14 amino acids. The CDR3 loop is CASSPKGRQETQYF. The CDR3, as DNA: TGTGCCAGCTCACCAAAGGGACGGCAAGAGACCCAGTACTTC.

The gene calls are TRBV7-2 and TRBJ1-6; maybe TRBD1 (6 bases). This CDR3 has 15 residues. The germline V gene has CDR1 SGHTA and CDR2 FQGNSA. V lost 4 bases and J lost 6, with 13 bases in between. Here the CDR3 DNA reads TGTGCCAGCAGCTCGCAGACAGGCCCTAATTCACCCCTCCACTTT. Translating gives CASSSQTGPNSPLHF.

This chain links TRBV5-6 with TRBJ2-7; 12 bases are a match to TRBD1. The CDR3 has 15 amino acids. Per the germline V gene, CDR1 is SGHDT and CDR2 is YYEEEE. The V segment lost 7 bases and the J segment 5 bases; nucleotides outside the gene matches: 10. The CDR3: CASGTGGRRGHEQYF. Here the CDR3 DNA reads TGTGCCAGCGGGACAGGGGGCCGACGGGGCCACGAGCAGTACTTC.

CDR3 sequence reads: CATRRSGSNEQFF. CDR3 sequence (DNA): TGTGCCACCAGGAGGAGCGGGAGCAATGAGCAGTTCTTC. This chain connects TRBV27 to TRBJ2-1; 8 bases line up with TRBD2. Germline V gene data show CDR1 as MNHEY and CDR2 as SMNVEV (reference sequence). The ends lost 10 bases at V and 6 bases at J; junction bases unmatched: 8. The CDR3 covers 13 residues.

The chain uses TRBV30 and TRBJ1-2; no reliable D call. This CDR3 spans 14 amino acids. The germline V gene has CDR1 GTSNPN and CDR2 SVGIG (reference sequence). Trimming pared 0 bases from V and 3 bases from J, leaving 11 bases between. The CDR3 coding sequence is TGTGCCTGGAGTGTAGATAGTTCTTACTATGGCTACACCTTC. Translated, it gives CAWSVDSSYYGYTF.

This sequence joins TRBV11-1 and TRBJ2-2; D is possibly TRBD1 or TRBD2 (7 bases each). This CDR3 has 15 amino acids. The V end was cut by 5 bases, the J end by 4 bases, with 14 bases between. Germline V gene lookup returns CDR1 SGHAT and CDR2 FQDESV (reference sequence). CDR3 residues: CASSPLRGGTGELFF. The DNA of the CDR3 is TGTGCCAGCAGCCCGCTCAGGGGGGGCACCGGGGAGCTGTTTTTT.

CDR3 region: CASSFDSSYEKLFF. Here the CDR3 DNA reads TGTGCCAGCAGTTTTGACAGCTCATATGAAAAACTGTTTTTT. This chain links TRBV6-2 or TRBV6-3 with TRBJ1-4; D is possibly TRBD1 (5 bases). Trimming shortened V by 4 bases and J by 6 bases, and 12 bases separated the two germline ends. The germline gives CDR1 MNHEY, CDR2 SVGEGT. The CDR3 is 14 residues long.

The rearrangement uses TRBV7-9 and TRBJ2-1; 11 bases fit TRBD2. From germline, CDR1 is SEHNR and CDR2 FQNEAQ (reference sequence). The length of the CDR3 is 16 residues. The J segment lost 5 bases and the V segment lost 4 bases, leaving 7 bases of the junction unmatched. The CDR3 region has the DNA TGTGCCAGCAGCTCCCTCCTAGCGGGAGGAAACAATGAGCAGTTCTTC. Protein sequence: CASSSLLAGGNNEQFF. Drawing the rest from reference TRBV7-9 and TRBJ2-1, the complete variable domain is DTGVSQNPRHKITKRGQNVTFRCDPISEHNRLYWYRQTLGQGPEFLTYFQNEAQLEKSRLLSDRFSAERPKGSFSTLEIQRTEQGDSAMYLCASSSLLAGGNNEQFFGPGTRLTVL.

The chain recombines TRBV2 with TRBJ2-3; D is unresolved. V was shortened by 7 bases and J by 0 bases, with 14 bases between the two germline ends. The CDR3 has 15 amino acids. The germline V gene has CDR1 SNHLY and CDR2 FYNNEI. The CDR3 spells CASTEHQASTDTQYF. The CDR3, as DNA: TGTGCCAGCACGGAACACCAGGCGAGCACAGATACGCAGTATTTT.

The genes are TRBV5-1 and TRBJ2-7, with 9 nucleotides matching TRBD2. The CDR3 loop spans 15 amino acids. J was trimmed by 2 bases and V by 1 base; bases with no gene match: 4. Per the germline V gene, CDR1 is SGHRS and CDR2 is YFSETQ. DNA of the CDR3: TGCGCCAGCAGCTTGCAGACTAGCGGTACCTACGAGCAGTACTTC. Amino acids: CASSLQTSGTYEQYF.

Note on this clone: Within the sample, other DNA sequences also encode this same CDR3. This chain links TRBV18 with TRBJ1-2; 9 bases match TRBD1. Germline loops: CDR1 KGHSH, CDR2 LQKENI. V lost 5 bases and J lost 6; bases outside the gene matches: 4. The CDR3 loop spans 13 amino acids. The CDR3 spells CASSVQGADGYTF. CDR3 in DNA: TGTGCCAGCTCAGTACAGGGGGCGGATGGCTACACCTTC.

This sequence joins TRBV5-1 and TRBJ2-7, with a weak D call TRBD2 (6 bases). Germline-derived CDR1 and CDR2 are SGHRS and YFSETQ. The ends were cut back, 7 bases at V and 2 bases at J, with 13 bases in the middle. This CDR3 has 13 residues. The CDR3 nucleotides are TGCGCCAGCGCTGGGGGGTTCACCTACGAGCAGTACTTC. It specifies CASAGGFTYEQYF.

The rearrangement uses TRBV19 and TRBJ2-4; maybe TRBD2 (6 bases). From germline, CDR1 is LNHDA and CDR2 SQIVND (reference sequence). V was clipped by 10 bases and J by 6 bases, with 19 bases between them. This CDR3 has 14 residues. The CDR3 bases are TGTGCCACCCATGCTGGGTTCGGGGGAAACATTCAGTACTTC. As protein: CATHAGFGGNIQYF.